The rows below give T cell receptor beta chains drawn from one sample of a study of T cells after yellow fever vaccination. A single record per CDR3 protein comes from TCRdb applying MiXCR to the 5' RACE reads. Here the sample spans some 320,000 distinct CDR3 sequences, approximately 11% being singletons. Sequenced here: CD4+ T cells sorted from PBMCs, sampled 45 days after the yellow fever booster vaccination. All receptors come from a man between 18 and 29 years old who received the YFV17D yellow fever vaccine. The CDR3 runs from the conserved cysteine through the conserved F or W. The order of the fields is J gene, V gene, D gene, clone size, CDR3 DNA, CDR3 protein. The D gene is left open where the match is weak. Clone size, where shown, is once, few, many, or a class for clones that have expanded.

J: TRBJ2-5
V: TRBV11-2
D: .
size: .
DNA: TGTGCCAGCAGCTTGGTGTGGGGGGAGACCCAGTACTTC
CDR3: CASSLVWGETQYF

J: TRBJ2-5
V: TRBV6-5
D: .
size: .
DNA: TGTGCCAGCAGTTACTCGAGTAGCACAGGGACGGAGACCCAGTACTTC
CDR3: CASSYSSSTGTETQYF

J: TRBJ1-1
V: TRBV5-4
D: TRBD1
size: few
DNA: TGTGCCAGCAGCCGGGACAGGGGGTCCGGTGAAGCTTTCTTT
CDR3: CASSRDRGSGEAFF

J: TRBJ1-5
V: TRBV6-2/TRBV6-3
D: .
size: few
DNA: TGTGCCAGCAGCGGGACGGTGTGGCAGCCCCAGCATTTT
CDR3: CASSGTVWQPQHF

J: TRBJ2-5
V: TRBV28
D: .
size: .
DNA: TGTGCCAGCAGTGAGGCAGGGTATAAAGAGACCCAGTACTTC
CDR3: CASSEAGYKETQYF

J: TRBJ2-5
V: TRBV11-1
D: .
size: few
DNA: TGTGCCAGCAGCTTAACTCTAGCTGCAGAGACCCAGTACTTC
CDR3: CASSLTLAAETQYF

J: TRBJ1-1
V: TRBV6-5
D: .
size: few
DNA: TGTGCCAGCAGTTACTCAAGGGTTTTGAACACTGAAGCTTTCTTT
CDR3: CASSYSRVLNTEAFF

J: TRBJ2-5
V: TRBV14
D: .
size: .
DNA: TGTGCCAGCAGCCAAGGAAGAAAGACCCAGTACTTC
CDR3: CASSQGRKTQYF

J: TRBJ1-1
V: TRBV6-5
D: .
size: few
DNA: TGTGCCAGCACTCCCGAGGAGGGAAGGATGAACACTGAAGCTTTCTTT
CDR3: CASTPEEGRMNTEAFF

J: TRBJ2-3
V: TRBV20-1
D: .
size: once
DNA: TGCGGTGCTAGAGGATTAACACCGACGCACGGACACACAGATACGCAGTATTTT
CDR3: CGARGLTPTHGHTDTQYF

J: TRBJ2-3
V: TRBV9
D: .
size: many
DNA: TGTGCCAGCAGCGTAGTCACCTCGTGGCCAGATACGCAGTATTTT
CDR3: CASSVVTSWPDTQYF

J: TRBJ1-2
V: TRBV28
D: .
size: .
DNA: TGTGCCAGCAGTTTTCGGGGGCTTTATGGCTACACCTTC
CDR3: CASSFRGLYGYTF

J: TRBJ2-3
V: TRBV28
D: .
size: .
DNA: TGTGCCAGCAGTTTCCCGCTCGGAGATACGCAGTATTTT
CDR3: CASSFPLGDTQYF

J: TRBJ1-2
V: TRBV4-1
D: .
size: .
DNA: TGCGCCAGCAGCCAGCCAGGTACGCGCTATGGCTACACCTTC
CDR3: CASSQPGTRYGYTF

J: TRBJ1-6
V: TRBV18
D: TRBD1
size: few
DNA: TGTGCCAGCTCGCCGGGACAGGGCGATTCACCCCTCCACTTT
CDR3: CASSPGQGDSPLHF

J: TRBJ2-1
V: TRBV7-9
D: TRBD2
size: many
DNA: TGTGCCAGCAGTATAGCGGGGAGCTACAATGAGCAGTTCTTC
CDR3: CASSIAGSYNEQFF

J: TRBJ1-2
V: TRBV7-8
D: .
size: .
DNA: TGTGCCAGCAGCTACGCGGGATCTAACTATGGCTACACCTTC
CDR3: CASSYAGSNYGYTF

J: TRBJ1-3
V: TRBV7-2
D: TRBD1
size: .
DNA: TGTGCCAGCCGCTACCAGGGGGAAGGAAACACCATATATTTT
CDR3: CASRYQGEGNTIYF

J: TRBJ1-1
V: TRBV6-5
D: TRBD1
size: .
DNA: TGTGCCAGCATCGGGACAGGGGGCTGGTACACTGAAGCTTTCTTT
CDR3: CASIGTGGWYTEAFF

J: TRBJ1-1
V: TRBV7-2
D: .
size: few
DNA: TGTGCCAGCAGCCCCACGGCAGGGAACACTGAAGCTTTCTTT
CDR3: CASSPTAGNTEAFF

J: TRBJ2-3
V: TRBV7-2
D: .
size: many
DNA: TGTGCCAGCAGCGCTGGCCGATACACAGATACGCAGTATTTT
CDR3: CASSAGRYTDTQYF

J: TRBJ2-7
V: TRBV7-8
D: .
size: .
DNA: TGTGCCAGCAGCTTAGGCGAAATCTACGAGCAGTACTTC
CDR3: CASSLGEIYEQYF

J: TRBJ2-1
V: TRBV24-1
D: TRBD1
size: .
DNA: TGTGCCACCAGCAGGACAGGGAGCTCCTACAATGAGCAGTTCTTC
CDR3: CATSRTGSSYNEQFF

J: TRBJ2-1
V: TRBV5-1
D: TRBD1
size: .
DNA: TGCGCCAGCAGCCGGACAGGGCTACTCAATGAGCAGTTCTTC
CDR3: CASSRTGLLNEQFF

J: TRBJ2-5
V: TRBV3-1
D: .
size: once
DNA: TGTGCCAGCAGCAATAGAGGGGCTACCCCAGGGACCCAGTACTTC
CDR3: CASSNRGATPGTQYF

J: TRBJ1-2
V: TRBV20-1
D: TRBD1
size: .
DNA: TGCAGTGCTAGCTCGGGACAGGAATATGGCTACACCTTC
CDR3: CSASSGQEYGYTF

J: TRBJ1-2
V: TRBV3-1
D: .
size: .
DNA: TGTGCCAGCAGCCAAGATTCGGGAGTGGGTGGCTACACCTTC
CDR3: CASSQDSGVGGYTF

J: TRBJ1-2
V: TRBV24-1
D: TRBD1
size: .
DNA: TGTGCCACCAGTGACCATCAGGGGGATGGCTACACCTTC
CDR3: CATSDHQGDGYTF

J: TRBJ1-4
V: TRBV6-4
D: .
size: .
DNA: TGTGCCAGCAGTGACCTACAGGGCGGAAAACTGTTTTTT
CDR3: CASSDLQGGKLFF

J: TRBJ2-5
V: TRBV6-5
D: .
size: many
DNA: TGTGCCAGCAGTAGCACTAGGGTTCGGGAGACCCAGTACTTC
CDR3: CASSSTRVRETQYF

J: TRBJ2-5
V: TRBV9
D: TRBD2
size: .
DNA: TGTGCCAGCTCAAGCGGGGGTTCTACAGAGACCCAGTACTTC
CDR3: CASSSGGSTETQYF

J: TRBJ2-1
V: TRBV27
D: .
size: few
DNA: TGTGCCAGCAGTTCTGAACGTTGGAATGAGCAGTTCTTC
CDR3: CASSSERWNEQFF

J: TRBJ2-5
V: TRBV20-1
D: TRBD2
size: few
DNA: TGCAGTGCTAGGGGGCTAGCGGTATTCCAAGAGACCCAGTACTTC
CDR3: CSARGLAVFQETQYF

J: TRBJ2-5
V: TRBV7-2
D: .
size: .
DNA: TGTGCCAGCAGCTTAGCGAGAGGGTACAGGGAGACCCAGTACTTC
CDR3: CASSLARGYRETQYF

J: TRBJ2-2
V: TRBV20-1
D: TRBD2
size: .
DNA: TGCAGTGCTAGGGCCACTAGCGGGGGGATGGTCGGGGAGCTGTTTTTT
CDR3: CSARATSGGMVGELFF

J: TRBJ2-3
V: TRBV7-2
D: .
size: .
DNA: TGTGCCAGCAGCTTGACACTAGGAGGGGCCACAGATACGCAGTATTTT
CDR3: CASSLTLGGATDTQYF

J: TRBJ1-2
V: TRBV5-1
D: .
size: .
DNA: TGCGCCAGCAGCGAGCAGGGTGACTATGGCTACACCTTC
CDR3: CASSEQGDYGYTF

J: TRBJ1-2
V: TRBV4-1
D: TRBD1
size: few
DNA: TGCGCCAGCAGCCATTCGACAGGGGGCTACAACTATGGCTACACCTTC
CDR3: CASSHSTGGYNYGYTF

J: TRBJ1-6
V: TRBV7-9
D: .
size: .
DNA: TGTGCCAGCAGCGCAGGACAGCCCGACAGTTCACCCCTCCACTTT
CDR3: CASSAGQPDSSPLHF